A single sample gave rise to the 12 T cell receptor beta chains below, sequenced in a study of a mutant IDH1 vaccine in newly diagnosed glioma (dated by TCRdb to the early 2020s). The library was made by the immunoSEQ multiplex PCR assay. In its TCRdb copy, this immuneACCESS table keeps in-frame sequences only and misses some clones. Where compared with another copy, unresolved V genes explain less than half of these, and the others have no known cause. Here the sample has approximately 70,000 clones; 60% to 85% occur a single time. The ten top clones hold approximately 8.2% of the sample. The time point tag for this specimen amounts to: baseline, week 1 (first vaccination visit). The treatment or condition label, as the study defines it: pre-vaccination baseline after standard-of-care therapy. The sample here was PBMCs, taken from a glioma patient treated with radiotherapy, temozolomide or both. The receptor set was obtained from a man aged 45-65 years with glioma.

This sequence joins TRBV19 and TRBJ1-2; TRBD1 aligns across 9 bases. This CDR3 has 15 residues. The junction had 10 bases not matched to a gene; V was cut back by 3 bases and J by 8 bases. Germline V gives CDR1 LNHDA, CDR2 SQIVND (reference sequence). The CDR3 loop is CASSMGLTGGYGYTF. The CDR3 bases are TGTGCCAGTAGTATGGGTCTAACAGGGGGCTACGGCTACACCTTC.

The rearrangement joins TRBV6-4 to TRBJ2-1; the match to TRBD2 covers 11 bases. This CDR3 has 16 residues. Trimming took 0 bases from V and 5 from J; bases not matched to a gene: 3. CDR1 is MRHNA and CDR2 is SNTAGT in the germline V gene. The CDR3 protein is CASSDSSGGGHNEQFF. The CDR3 bases are TGTGCCAGCAGTGACTCTAGCGGGGGGGGCCACAATGAGCAGTTCTTC.

V gene TRBV5-5 combines with J gene TRBJ2-7; perhaps TRBD1 as D (5 bases). Germline CDR1 SGHKS, CDR2 YYEKEE (reference sequence). This CDR3 contains 15 residues. V shed 4 bases and J shed 4 bases, with 18 bases lying between them. The DNA of the CDR3 is TGTGCCAGCAGCCCTCTAGGGGCGGCAAATTACGAGCAGTACTTC. It encodes CASSPLGAANYEQYF.

This chain uses TRBV28 with TRBJ1-5; 9 positions agree with TRBD1. V lost 5 bases and J lost 7; bases outside the gene matches: 6. This CDR3 has 14 residues. Germline CDR1 and CDR2: MDHEN and SYDVKM. DNA for the CDR3: TGTGCCAGCAGTACTGACAGGGGGGGACAGCCCCAGCATTTT. It encodes CASSTDRGGQPQHF.

This chain links TRBV18 with TRBJ2-5, with TRBD2 matching over 11 bases. V shed 3 bases and J 4 bases; nucleotides not matched to a gene: 4. The V gene's germline CDR1 is KGHSH and CDR2 LQKENI. The CDR3 loop spans 15 amino acids. The CDR3 DNA reads TGTGCCAGCTCACCCTCCGGACTAGCGGGAGAGACCCAGTACTTC. Translating it yields CASSPSGLAGETQYF.

This chain joins TRBV15 and TRBJ2-7; D is possibly TRBD1 (5 bases). Germline CDR1 reads LNHNV; CDR2 reads YYDKDF (reference sequence). The CDR3 sequence is 13 residues long. V gave up 3 bases and J gave up 2 bases, with 8 bases separating them. CDR3 nucleotide sequence: TGTGCCACCAGCAGGGACACAACCTACGAGCAGTACTTC. Translation gives CATSRDTTYEQYF.

This clone has only a few counts. V usage is TRBV14 and J usage is TRBJ1-1, with D tentatively TRBD1 (5 bases). Trimming took off 0 bases at V and 1 base at J, with 15 bases between the two ends. The CDR3 has 17 amino acids. Germline V gene lookup returns CDR1 SGHDN and CDR2 FVKESK. The CDR3 DNA reads as TGTGCCAGCAGCCAAGATATGATTGGGGCGGGGAACACTGAAGCTTTCTTT. Protein sequence: CASSQDMIGAGNTEAFF.

The chain has TRBV6-1 and TRBJ2-3; no firm D call. Germline CDR1 reads MNHNS; CDR2 reads SASEGT. The V end was cut by 7 bases, the J end by 3 bases, with 11 bases between. This CDR3 is built from 13 residues. As DNA, the CDR3 is TGTGCCAGCAAGAAGCTAGAAACAGATACGCAGTATTTT. Protein: CASKKLETDTQYF.

This clone was detected once. The rearrangement links TRBV7-2 to TRBJ2-7; TRBD2 aligns across 7 bases. CDR1 is SGHTA, CDR2 FQGNSA, per germline. V was clipped by 5 bases and J by 0 bases; unmatched bases: 4. The CDR3 contains 14 residues. The CDR3 DNA reads TGTGCCAGCAGCCGGGACTACCCCTCCTACGAGCAGTACTTC. It codes for CASSRDYPSYEQYF.

The chain joins TRBV5-5 to TRBJ2-2, with 9 bases matching TRBD1. This CDR3 has 16 residues. Germline V gene sequence: CDR1 SGHKS, CDR2 YYEKEE (reference sequence). Germline trimming cut 4 bases from V and 1 base from J; bases unmatched to any gene: 5. Written as DNA, the CDR3 is TGTGCCAGCAGCCGCAGACAGGGGGTGAACACCGGGGAGCTGTTTTTT. Residues: CASSRRQGVNTGELFF.

The chain recombines TRBV5-1 with TRBJ2-2; D is unresolved. Germline CDR1 and CDR2: SGHRS and YFSETQ. The CDR3 consists of 16 residues. V lost 0 bases to trimming and J lost 4 bases, with 13 bases between them. The CDR3, as DNA: TGCGCCAGCAGCTTGGCCGAAGGCGGAACCACCGGGGAGCTGTTTTTT. Translated, it gives CASSLAEGGTTGELFF.

This rearrangement joins TRBV5-1 to TRBJ1-4; tentatively, D is TRBD1 (6 bases). The germline V and J ends were trimmed by 4 bases and 2 bases, with 9 bases remaining between them. Germline assignment: CDR1 SGHRS and CDR2 YFSETQ. The CDR3 sequence is 14 residues long. The CDR3 DNA sequence: TGCGCCAGCAGCACGACAGGCACTAATGAAAAACTGTTTTTT. It translates to CASSTTGTNEKLFF.